These 27 T cell receptor beta chains came from one sample sequenced in a study of blood T cell repertoires in COVID-19 (TCRdb year 2020). The receptor library was made with the immunoSEQ multiplex PCR assay. TCRdb took over this immuneACCESS table, retaining in-frame rearrangements with V and J assigned. Such tables are incomplete; in checked studies, under half of the missing clones stem from an unresolved V gene, and the remainder is unexplained. The sample has about 480,000 clones on record, 89% of them singletons. The ten largest clones represent roughly 0.9% of the sample. Sequencing was performed on peripheral blood. Every receptor here comes from a man younger than 30 with COVID-19, enrolled during active disease.

V gene TRBV28 combines with J gene TRBJ1-6; D is unresolved. CDR1 and CDR2 (germline): MDHEN, SYDVKM. This CDR3 is built from 13 residues. The V end was cut by 6 bases, the J end by 7 bases, with 10 bases between. The CDR3 nucleotides are TGTGCCAGCAGCGGAGGATTAAATTCACCCCTCCACTTT. Translating gives CASSGGLNSPLHF.

The genes are TRBV4-1 and TRBJ2-1, with a possible D match to TRBD1 (5 bases). CDR3 length: 15 amino acids. V was pared by 1 base and J by 1 base, with 8 bases between. CDR1 MGHRA and CDR2 YSYEKL come from the germline V gene. Written as DNA, the CDR3 is TGCGCCAGCAGCCAAGGGGGCCTATCCTACAATGAGCAGTTCTTC. Its translation is CASSQGGLSYNEQFF.

On this clone itself: Other DNA variants within this sample encode the same CDR3. The chain links TRBV5-1 to TRBJ1-5; 9 positions agree with TRBD1. V lost 4 bases, J lost 4 bases, and 3 bases stayed unmatched. The CDR3 contains 14 residues. The germline V gene encodes CDR1 SGHRS and CDR2 YFSETQ. The CDR3 coding sequence is TGCGCCAGCAGCCTCGGGACAGGGAATCAGCCCCAGCATTTT. Residues: CASSLGTGNQPQHF. The complete variable domain, with remaining parts taken from reference TRBV5-1 and TRBJ1-5, reads KAGVTQTPRYLIKTRGQQVTLSCSPISGHRSVSWYQQTPGQGLQFLFEYFSETQRNKGNFPGRFSGRQFSNSRSEMNVSTLELGDSALYLCASSLGTGNQPQHFGDGTRLSIL.

This clone was seen once. The V and J genes are TRBV9 and TRBJ2-5; TRBD2 aligns across 7 bases. V shed 4 bases, J shed 4 bases, and the junction held 10 bases outside the gene matches. The CDR3 loop spans 15 amino acids. The V gene's germline CDR1 is SGDLS and CDR2 YYNGEE. The CDR3 nucleotides read TGTGCCAGCAGCCCTACCCCGGGGGGTAGAGAGACCCAGTACTTC. It codes for CASSPTPGGRETQYF.

The chain links TRBV28 to TRBJ1-4, with D unresolved. The CDR3 sequence is 13 residues long. CDR1 MDHEN and CDR2 SYDVKM come from the germline V gene. The V gene lost 9 bases and the J gene lost 5 bases, with 13 bases spanning the gap. The CDR3 region has the DNA TGTGCCAGTTGGAACAGAGTAAATGAAAAACTGTTTTTT. Translating gives CASWNRVNEKLFF.

The chain recombines TRBV5-1 with TRBJ2-3, with TRBD2 identical over 7 bases. This CDR3 is 17 amino acids long. In germline, CDR1 is SGHRS, CDR2 YFSETQ. The junction had 10 bases not matched to a gene; V was cut back by 0 bases and J by 3 bases. The CDR3 here is CASSLEIFGEGTDTQYF. The CDR3 nucleotides are TGCGCCAGCAGCTTGGAGATCTTCGGGGAGGGGACAGATACGCAGTATTTT.

The gene calls are TRBV6-1 and TRBJ1-5; 9 bases align to TRBD1. This CDR3 spans 16 amino acids. The germline CDR1 and CDR2 sequences are MNHNS and SASEGT. Trimming removed 0 bases from V and 7 bases from J; junction bases left unmatched: 7. CDR3 in DNA: TGTGCCAGCAGTGAAGCCAGGGGGACAGGGAGGCAGCCCCAGCATTTT. It is translated as CASSEARGTGRQPQHF.

CDR3: CASSRWDRGNEKLFF. As DNA, the CDR3 is TGTGCCAGCAGCAGGTGGGACAGGGGTAACGAAAAACTGTTTTTT. The V call is TRBV11-2, the J call TRBJ1-4, with 10 bases lining up with TRBD1. Germline V gene data show CDR1 as SGHAT and CDR2 as FQNNGV. This CDR3 is 15 amino acids long. Germline trimming cut 5 bases from V and 8 bases from J; bases unmatched to any gene: 8.

The genes are TRBV19 and TRBJ2-7, with a possible D match to TRBD2 (6 bases). With 10 bases removed from V and 3 bases from J, the gap between germline ends came to 16 bases. CDR3 size: 13 residues. Germline lookup yields CDR1 LNHDA and CDR2 SQIVND (reference sequence). The CDR3 loop is CATSSGSNYEQYF. CDR3 nucleotides: TGTGCCACGTCCTCCGGGAGTAACTACGAGCAGTACTTC.

Here the CDR3 reads CATSRGTGQGDTQYF. Written as DNA, the CDR3 is TGTGCCACCAGCAGAGGGACAGGGCAAGGGGATACGCAGTATTTT. This chain joins TRBV15 and TRBJ2-3; 8 bases fit TRBD1. Germline assignment: CDR1 LNHNV and CDR2 YYDKDF (reference sequence). This CDR3 has 15 residues. V gave up 1 base and J gave up 6 bases; unmatched junction bases: 6.

This rearrangement joins TRBV4-1 to TRBJ2-7, with D perhaps TRBD1 (7 bases). The V gene lost 0 bases and the J gene lost 9 bases, with 18 bases spanning the gap. The CDR3 spans 15 residues. Per the germline V gene, CDR1 is MGHRA and CDR2 is YSYEKL. The CDR3 reads CASSQDPGGYDAQYF. The CDR3 DNA reads TGCGCCAGCAGCCAAGATCCAGGGGGGTACGATGCGCAGTACTTC.

A remark on this clone: The same CDR3 arises from other DNA sequences in this sample as well. The chain links TRBV3-1 (or the pseudogene TRBV3-2) to TRBJ2-3; possible D gene TRBD2, 6 bases. The CDR3 is made up of 14 amino acids. CDR1 is LGHDT, CDR2 YNNKEL, per germline (reference sequence). Deletions cut 4 bases from V and 1 base from J, with 9 bases between. DNA of the CDR3: TGTGCCAGCAGCCCCGGCGGGGGCACAGATACGCAGTATTTT. This translates into CASSPGGGTDTQYF.

V is TRBV29-1 and J is TRBJ1-1; D may be TRBD1 (5 bases). Trimming cost V 0 bases and J 2 bases, with 7 bases left between them. Germline V gene data show CDR1 as SQVTM and CDR2 as ANQGSEA. The CDR3 runs to 13 residues. CDR3 amino acids: CSVEEGVNTEAFF. DNA for the CDR3: TGCAGCGTTGAAGAAGGGGTTAACACTGAAGCTTTCTTT. Looking up the rest from reference TRBV29-1 and TRBJ1-1 gives the full variable domain: SAVISQKPSRDICQRGTSLTIQCQVDSQVTMMFWYRQQPGQSLTLIATANQGSEATYESGFVIDKFPISRPNLTFSTLTVSNMSPEDSSIYLCSVEEGVNTEAFFGQGTRLTVV.

V gene TRBV10-3 combines with J gene TRBJ1-5, with 8 positions matching TRBD1. This CDR3 spans 17 amino acids. V trimming: 2 bases; J trimming: 2 bases; junction bases outside the gene matches: 8. In germline, CDR1 is ENHRY, CDR2 SYGVKD. CDR3 nucleotides: TGTGCCATCAGTGAGCCGACAGGGGCGGTGGGCAATCAGCCCCAGCATTTT. Its protein is CAISEPTGAVGNQPQHF.

The V call is TRBV5-1, the J call TRBJ2-2; D uncertain. Germline-derived CDR1 and CDR2 are SGHRS and YFSETQ. The CDR3 length is 16 residues. V lost 1 base and J lost 4, with 14 bases in between. CDR3 amino acids: CASSLTSGTVTGELFF. The CDR3 DNA follows: TGCGCCAGCAGCTTGACCTCAGGAACCGTCACCGGGGAGCTGTTTTTT. Variable domain in full (rest from reference TRBV5-1 and TRBJ2-2): KAGVTQTPRYLIKTRGQQVTLSCSPISGHRSVSWYQQTPGQGLQFLFEYFSETQRNKGNFPGRFSGRQFSNSRSEMNVSTLELGDSALYLCASSLTSGTVTGELFFGEGSRLTVL.

The chain recombines TRBV4-1 with TRBJ2-7, with D maybe TRBD1 (6 bases). From germline, CDR1 is MGHRA and CDR2 YSYEKL. Trimming left V 4 bases short and J 3 bases short, with 16 bases between. This CDR3 has 15 amino acids. The CDR3 coding sequence is TGCGCCAGCAGCCTACTGACAGGACAAGGCTACGAGCAGTACTTC. Protein product: CASSLLTGQGYEQYF.

The chain is built from TRBV5-4 and TRBJ1-3; no definite D call. This CDR3 is built from 15 residues. Germline V gene sequence: CDR1 SGHNT, CDR2 YYREEE (reference sequence). The V end lost 0 bases, the J end lost 1 base, and 8 bases lay between the germline ends. CDR3 sequence: CASSLGGESGNTIYF. DNA for the CDR3: TGTGCCAGCAGCTTGGGGGGAGAGTCTGGAAACACCATATATTTT. Filled out from reference TRBV5-4 and TRBJ1-3, the complete variable domain reads ETGVTQSPTHLIKTRGQQVTLRCSSQSGHNTVSWYQQALGQGPQFIFQYYREEENGRGNFPPRFSGLQFPNYSSELNVNALELDDSALYLCASSLGGESGNTIYFGEGSWLTVV.

The rearrangement joins TRBV25-1 to TRBJ2-7, with 7 bases aligning to TRBD1. Germline trimming cut 7 bases from V and 6 bases from J; bases unmatched to any gene: 15. The CDR3 is made up of 15 amino acids. In germline, CDR1 is MGHDK, CDR2 SYGVNS. CDR3: CASTQTGMGTGEQYF. CDR3 DNA: TGTGCCAGCACCCAGACAGGGATGGGGACCGGCGAGCAGTACTTC.

The chain combines TRBV6-2 or TRBV6-3 with TRBJ2-5; tentative D call: TRBD1 (6 bases). The CDR3 contains 15 residues. The germline CDR1 and CDR2 sequences are MNHEY and SVGEGT. V lost 4 bases and J 2 bases, leaving 14 bases between the germline ends. CDR3 sequence: CASSSDGTRQETQYF. Here the CDR3 DNA reads TGTGCCAGCAGTTCAGACGGGACAAGGCAAGAGACCCAGTACTTC.

The gene calls are TRBV2 and TRBJ1-3; D is ambiguous. Germline V gene sequence: CDR1 SNHLY, CDR2 FYNNEI. The CDR3 spans 15 residues. Trimming stripped 3 bases from V and 0 bases from J, with 9 bases between. The CDR3 loop reads CASSDRSFSGNTIYF. In nucleotides, the CDR3 is TGTGCCAGCAGTGACAGGTCCTTCTCTGGAAACACCATATATTTT.

CDR3 sequence (DNA): TGTGCCAGCAGCTTGGGACAGGGAACCAAAAACATTCAGTACTTC. This encodes CASSLGQGTKNIQYF. The V and J genes are TRBV11-3 and TRBJ2-4, with 9 positions matching TRBD1. V gave up 3 bases and J gave up 2 bases; unmatched junction bases: 2. The CDR3 covers 15 residues. Germline lookup yields CDR1 SGHNT and CDR2 YENEEA.

This chain connects TRBV7-8 to TRBJ2-2; D perhaps matches TRBD2 (7 bases). The CDR3 sequence is 14 residues long. Between the trimmed V and J ends, which lost 5 bases and 6 bases, there was a span of 13 bases. Germline V CDR1 and CDR2: SGHVS, FQNEAQ. The CDR3 region has the DNA TGTGCCAGCAGCAACGGGCGGGGGCCCGGGGAGCTGTTTTTT. Its translation: CASSNGRGPGELFF. Combining the CDR3 with reference TRBV7-8 and TRBJ2-2 gives the whole variable domain GAGVSQSPRYKVAKRGQDVALRCDPISGHVSLFWYQQALGQGPEFLTYFQNEAQLDKSGLPSDRFFAERPEGSVSTLKIQRTQQEDSAVYLCASSNGRGPGELFFGEGSRLTVL.

The gene calls are TRBV19 and TRBJ2-1; TRBD2 matches at 8 bases. V lost 1 base, J lost 3 bases, and 5 bases stayed unmatched. CDR3 size: 16 residues. Germline values: CDR1 LNHDA, CDR2 SQIVND (reference sequence). The CDR3 loop is CASSIVASGFYNEQFF. For the CDR3, the DNA is TGTGCCAGTAGTATAGTGGCTAGCGGGTTCTACAATGAGCAGTTCTTC.

This rearrangement joins TRBV5-1 to TRBJ1-1; weak D call: TRBD1 (6 bases). The CDR3 covers 12 residues. Germline V CDR1 and CDR2: SGHRS, YFSETQ. V shed 4 bases and J shed 11 bases, with 15 bases lying between them. CDR3 coding DNA: TGCGCCAGCAGCATGCCGGGACAAGGCGCTTTCTTT. Residues: CASSMPGQGAFF.

This clone has a handful of counts. This chain uses TRBV28 with TRBJ1-5, with D unclear. This CDR3 is 13 amino acids long. Germline assignment: CDR1 MDHEN and CDR2 SYDVKM. Trimming removed 7 bases from V and 0 bases from J, with 7 bases in between. CDR3 protein: CASIRDSNQPQHF. The CDR3 DNA follows: TGTGCCAGCATTAGAGATAGCAATCAGCCCCAGCATTTT.

Turning to this clone: Compared with germline, one end of the junction differs, possibly owing to a read error. This rearrangement joins TRBV3-1 (or the pseudogene TRBV3-2) to TRBJ2-1; D remains unclear. This CDR3 has 14 residues. Germline V lookup: CDR1 LGHDT, CDR2 YNNKEL (reference sequence). This CDR3 is CASTQGSTYGEQFF. The DNA for the CDR3 is TGTGCCAGCACCCAAGGGTCCACTTACGGGGAGCAGTTCTTC.

The chain couples TRBV5-4 to TRBJ1-1; a possible D gene is TRBD1 (5 bases). Germline assignment: CDR1 SGHNT and CDR2 YYREEE (reference sequence). CDR3 length equals 15 residues. Trimming shortened V by 2 bases and J by 0 bases, and 11 bases separated the two germline ends. The CDR3 nucleotides read TGTGCCAGCAGCTTCGTCCGGGGGATGAACACTGAAGCTTTCTTT. Protein: CASSFVRGMNTEAFF.